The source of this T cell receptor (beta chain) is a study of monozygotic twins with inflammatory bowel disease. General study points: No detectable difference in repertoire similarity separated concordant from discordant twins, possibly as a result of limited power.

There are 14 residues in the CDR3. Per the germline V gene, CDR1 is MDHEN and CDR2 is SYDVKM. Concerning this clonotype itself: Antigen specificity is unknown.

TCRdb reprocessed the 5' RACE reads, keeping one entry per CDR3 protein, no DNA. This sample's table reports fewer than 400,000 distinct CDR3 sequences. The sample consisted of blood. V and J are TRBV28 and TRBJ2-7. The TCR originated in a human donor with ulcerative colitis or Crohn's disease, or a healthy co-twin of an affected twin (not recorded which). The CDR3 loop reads CASSSLDTNYEQYF.